This T cell receptor (beta chain) stems from a study of blood T cell repertoires in COVID-19. Study summary: Sample material is recorded as cDNA or gDNA derived from T cells, B-cell-depleted T cells, or PBMCs.

How the authors handled the data: Quantification of nucleated cells was approximated via reference gene primer amplification. Clones were sequenced by immunoSEQ multiplex PCR, and TCRdb holds only the in-frame ones, with some missing. V and J calls and clone size are as listed in that table; D and trimming were resolved from the DNA. The sample lists roughly 520,000 clones, 88% occurring once. The germline V gene has CDR1 LGHNA and CDR2 YSLEER. The CDR3 runs 15 residues. Trimming removed 1 base from V and 3 bases from J, with 13 bases in between. The cohort comprised adults aged about 18 to 100 years residing in 24 US areas. Participants' reported clinical history set cohort assignment.

This chain connects TRBV4-3 to TRBJ2-7; D remains ambiguous. The sequenced material came from PBMCs or T cells enriched from blood (not recorded which). The receptor was isolated from a woman in her 40s who had recovered from COVID-19. This CDR3 reads CASSQVHGQDYEQYF. CDR3 sequence (DNA): TGCGCCAGCAGCCAAGTGCATGGGCAGGACTACGAGCAGTACTTC.